The clone carrying this TCR beta chain was picked up many times. TCRdb redid the calling of the 5' RACE reads with MiXCR, one entry per CDR3 protein. The profile shows fewer than 250,000 distinct CDR3 sequences, 15% of them singletons. This entry belongs to a study of T-cell memory formation after mild COVID-19. From germline, CDR1 is SGHTA and CDR2 FQGTGA. This CDR3 has 15 amino acids. Trimming took 5 bases from V and 7 from J; bases not matched to a gene: 9. This sequence joins TRBV7-3 and TRBJ2-1; 9 nucleotides match TRBD1. Sequencing was carried out using PBMCs or a T cell subset sorted from them (not recorded which). The source is an adult woman who had mild COVID-19 (a few samples of this study predate the infection). Cell type and time point are not known. CDR3 amino acids: CASSPTGGAPNEQFF. CDR3 DNA sequence: TGTGCCAGCAGCCCGACAGGGGGGGCCCCAAATGAGCAGTTCTTC.